This T cell receptor beta chain was captured in a study of Graves' ophthalmopathy and Graves' hyperthyroidism. Notes on the study in general: Its predictions of ophthalmopathy progression gave the model 60% to 71% sensitivity and almost 75% specificity.

This clonotype has at least ten counts. Its cognate antigen is unknown. The CDR3 sequence is 14 residues long. The germline V gene has CDR1 LGHNA and CDR2 YNFKEQ. J gave up 5 bases and V 2 bases, and 5 bases lay outside the gene matches. Hyperthyroidism qualified as stable when ophthalmopathy did not develop within 18 months of follow-up. The authors diagnosed from clinical symptoms, serum thyroxine, TRAb, thyroid ultrasound and orbital computed tomography. Amplification targeted the TCR beta CDR3 regions, with RNA transcripts as the source material. First-round RT-PCR relied on HTBI primers, and a second-round multiplex PCR came next. TCRdb called the multiplex PCR reads again in MiXCR, with one record for every CDR3 protein. The sample carries a few hundred thousand distinct CDR3 sequences, approximately 15% recorded once.

The receptor was isolated from a young woman with stable Graves' hyperthyroidism. Sequenced input: peripheral blood. V usage is TRBV4-2 and J usage is TRBJ1-1; 7 nucleotides match TRBD1. The CDR3 loop reads CASSQQMGQTEAFF. The CDR3 DNA follows: TGTGCCAGCAGCCAACAAATGGGACAGACTGAAGCTTTCTTT.